This TCR beta chain is from a study of cytomegalovirus exposure and HLA in healthy donors. Regarding the study as a whole: Most of the CMV-associated TCR beta chains (in a later analysis) appeared to be HLA-restricted. In a later analysis, TCR association rates varied by HLA locus: DRB1 most, HLA-C fewest.

PCR primers comprised 60 Vbeta and 13 Jbeta primers. Data came from immunoSEQ multiplex PCR; TCRdb stores just in-frame clones and leaves some out. The sample has more than 65,000 clones, about 74% seen once. The trim removed 7 bases at V and 6 bases at J, leaving 9 bases unmatched. The CDR3 runs 16 residues. Germline assignment: CDR1 SGHRS and CDR2 YFSETQ. Comment on this clone: What it recognizes is unknown.

V usage is TRBV5-1 and J usage is TRBJ2-2; TRBD2 aligns across 13 bases. Sample: PBMCs. The TCR sequence derives from a woman aged 55-70 years in good health and CMV-seropositive. The CDR3 nucleotides read TGCGCCAGCGGACGACTAGCGGGGGGCATGGCCGGGGAGCTGTTTTTT. Amino acids: CASGRLAGGMAGELFF.